This TCR beta chain was documented in a study of blood T cell repertoires in COVID-19 (dated by TCRdb to 2020 to 2022). Concerning the study at large: The collaborator samples originated in the United States, Italy and Spain and spanned the acute and convalescent phases of COVID-19. The material from the prospective study consisted of cDNA or gDNA derived from T cells, B-cell-depleted T cells, or PBMCs. Deeply sampled blood TCRbeta repertoires from subjects exposed to, actively infected with, or recovered from COVID-19 were included in the dataset. A freely available public database, intended as a resource for researchers studying the immune response to SARS-CoV-2, is where the repertoires were released. The samples were drawn from two sources: the first 160 participants of the ongoing ImmuneRACE study, and over 950 subjects contributed by 6 global collaborators. A de-identified subject ID, COVID-19 status, age in years and sex were almost always included in the sample metadata. Where available, HLA class I and class II types were obtained from metadata supplied by the sample provider rather than from assay-based typing.

Collaborating institutions collected whole blood in K2EDTA tubes following their own protocols. For TCRbeta analysis, collaborators shipped samples as frozen whole blood, isolated PBMCs, or DNA extracted from either of those sample types. Note on this clone: The antigen this receptor binds is unknown. Nothing much larger sits one base from this clone, and base qualities are not available.

Here is what the overall study found, with its caveats: Clinical and demographic metadata were provided uncurated, with the amount varying by source and participant.

TCRbeta CDR3 regions were amplified from genomic DNA using the immunoSEQ Assay, a bias-controlled multiplex PCR. The paper's data handling went like this. The number of nucleated cells in each sample was estimated from the amplification of reference gene primers within the assay. Sequence reads were collapsed and filtered to measure the absolute abundance of every unique TCRbeta CDR3 rearrangement. For each sample, productive Simpson clonality was calculated as the square root of Simpson's diversity index across productive rearrangements. As stored in TCRdb, this immuneACCESS dataset retains in-frame rearrangements with V and J assigned. A fraction of the clones does not appear; measured against another copy, unresolved V genes explain less than half of the discrepancy, and the remainder lacks a known reason. V, J and clone size are taken as reported in that table, and D and trimming were inferred from the DNA itself. The sample yields 85,000 to 95,000 clones; roughly 86% were counted once. The ten largest clones represent under 30% of the sample.

As encoded in the germline V gene, CDR1 is SGHRS while CDR2 is YFSETQ. Spanning cysteine to phenylalanine, the CDR3 consists of 14 amino acids. Of all the DNA, just the CDR3 is kept, 42 bases in frame from base 1. The junction shows trimming of 3 bases on V and 2 bases on J, plus 9 bases between the germline ends. Rearrangement joined TRBV5-1 to TRBJ2-1; a weak D assignment points to TRBD1 (5 bases agree). This receptor was identified in a human donor in a cohort sampled during active COVID-19. Sequenced: peripheral blood. The CDR3 protein is CASSSSTAYNEQFF. In nucleotide form, the sequence is TGCGCCAGCAGCTCCTCGACAGCCTACAATGAGCAGTTCTTC.